This T cell receptor (beta chain) was identified during a study of T cell repertoires in cytomegalovirus infection. Study-wide points: Ex vivo, HLA-C-restricted CMV-specific TCR beta clonotypes prevailed over the rest of the response.

This clonotype was observed many times. The antigen is undetermined. Germline V gene sequence: CDR1 MNHEY, CDR2 SMNVEV (reference sequence). Trimming removed 3 bases from V and 6 bases from J, with 9 bases in between. The CDR3 length is 13 residues. TCRdb re-called the reads through MiXCR, storing one row per CDR3 protein. Of approximately 110,000 distinct CDR3 sequences listed, roughly 9.1% were seen once; the top ten hold 25% to 40%. Sequencing input: PBMCs, sequenced either directly or after in vitro stimulation (not recorded which). The TCR was taken from a human donor in good health (CMV status not recorded). Some clones in this sample may be carry-over from other donors' samples. V and J are TRBV27 and TRBJ2-1, with D possibly TRBD1 on 5 matching bases. CDR3 loop: CASSLGQANEQFF. The CDR3 nucleotides are TGTGCCAGCAGTTTGGGGCAGGCCAATGAGCAGTTCTTC.